This T cell receptor (beta chain) was documented in a study of blood T cell repertoires in COVID-19. Background on the study: The samples span acute and convalescent COVID-19 from the United States, Italy and Spain. T cells, B-cell-depleted T cells, or PBMCs provided the cDNA or gDNA that served as material.

Original analysis: Reference gene primer amplification gave estimated nucleated cell counts. Generated by immunoSEQ multiplex PCR, the TCRdb table keeps only in-frame clones and is missing some. V and J calls and clone size are copied from that table; D and trimming were computed from the DNA. The top ten clones hold 1.6% of a sample with fewer than 200,000 clones, about 87% of them seen once. CDR3 size: 15 residues. Deletions cut 1 base from V and 5 bases from J, with 14 bases between. CDR1 SGHTA and CDR2 FQGTGA come from the germline V gene. The chain carries TRBV7-3 and TRBJ1-2, with D hard to call. Source material: peripheral blood. This clonotype was obtained from a woman aged 45-65 years with acute or convalescent COVID-19. The CDR3 DNA follows: TGTGCCAGCAGCTTAAATGGCGAGGCAGTTTATGGCTACACCTTC. Amino acids: CASSLNGEAVYGYTF.